This TCR beta chain was found in a study of T cells in Graves' hyperthyroidism and ophthalmopathy. In the study overall: Pretreatment peripheral blood was obtained at initial diagnosis.

Newly diagnosed hyperthyroidism patients aged 18 to 65 years had disease lasting under 2 months. Clinical symptoms, serum thyroxine and TRAb, thyroid ultrasound and orbital computed tomography together formed the diagnostic basis. V was clipped by 7 bases and J by 8 bases, with 18 bases between them. CDR1 and CDR2 from the germline V gene are MNHEY and SMNVEV (reference sequence). The CDR3 extends over 14 amino acids. The source material, RNA transcripts, was used to amplify TCR beta CDR3 regions. HTBI primers drove first-round RT-PCR of the TCR CDR3. TCRdb re-analysed the multiplex PCR reads in MiXCR, keeping a single row per CDR3 protein. This sample has 350,000 to 500,000 distinct CDR3 sequences; around 13% occur once, and the top ten carry 4% to 6.5%. This clonotype was found many times.

The J gene is TRBJ2-4, the V gene TRBV27, with D unresolved. This clonotype was sampled from a woman aged 18 to 35 with Graves' hyperthyroidism. The sample was blood. CDR3 residues: CASTTSRRADIQYF. As DNA, the CDR3 is TGTGCCAGCACCACCTCCCGCCGCGCGGACATTCAGTACTTC.